This T cell receptor (beta chain) comes out of a study of cytomegalovirus exposure and HLA in healthy donors. It was with 60 Vbeta and 13 Jbeta primers that the PCR ran. Clones were read by immunoSEQ multiplex PCR, and TCRdb kept only the in-frame ones, dropping some. This table holds 180,000 or so clones, more than 60% found once. The trim removed 5 bases at V and 5 bases at J, leaving 10 bases unmatched. The CDR3 has 15 amino acids. Germline V gene lookup returns CDR1 SGHTA and CDR2 FQGTGA. Sequencing input: PBMCs. The chain carries TRBV7-3 and TRBJ2-7; TRBD1 aligns across 9 bases. The sequence came from a man aged 18 to 35 in good health and CMV-seronegative. CDR3 in DNA: TGTGCCAGCAGCCCAACCGGGACAGGGAGGGACGAGCAGTACTTC. Its translation is CASSPTGTGRDEQYF.